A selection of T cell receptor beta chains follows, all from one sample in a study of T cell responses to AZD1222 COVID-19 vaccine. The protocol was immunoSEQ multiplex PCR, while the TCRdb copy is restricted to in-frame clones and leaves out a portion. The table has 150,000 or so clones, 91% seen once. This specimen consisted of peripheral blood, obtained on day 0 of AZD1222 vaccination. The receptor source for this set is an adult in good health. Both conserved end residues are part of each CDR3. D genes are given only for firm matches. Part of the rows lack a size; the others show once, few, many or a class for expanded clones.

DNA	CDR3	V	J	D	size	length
TGTGCCTGGAGTGTACAACAGGTCCCCCCCATTTCGGGGTATTTT	CAWSVQQVPPISGYF	TRBV30	TRBJ2-3	-	-	15
TGTGCCAGCAGCTTAGGACTACAGGGACAAGAGACCCAGTACTTC	CASSLGLQGQETQYF	TRBV7-8	TRBJ2-5	-	-	15
TGTGCCAGCAGGGACGCTGTACAAGAAGAGTACTTC	CASRDAVQEEYF	TRBV6-5	TRBJ2-7	-	-	12
TGTGCCAGTAGTATTTTCACAGGGGGAAACACTGAAGCTTTCTTT	CASSIFTGGNTEAFF	TRBV19	TRBJ1-1	TRBD1	-	15
TGTGCCAGCAGCGAACTGCCGGGACAACTCGAGGGCTACACCTTC	CASSELPGQLEGYTF	TRBV27	TRBJ1-2	-	-	15
TGTGCCAGCAGTGCCGACAGTTATAGCAATCAGCCCCAGCATTTT	CASSADSYSNQPQHF	TRBV2	TRBJ1-5	-	-	15
TGTGCCAGCACCTGGGATAGTCAGTCGTCGGGCTACACCTTC	CASTWDSQSSGYTF	TRBV2	TRBJ1-2	-	-	14
TGCGCCAGCAGCTTAACCACAGGGGCCGAGCAGTACTTC	CASSLTTGAEQYF	TRBV5-1	TRBJ2-7	TRBD1	-	13
TGCGCCAGCAGCCCAGACGGACAGGGGAACTATGGCTACACCTTC	CASSPDGQGNYGYTF	TRBV5-1	TRBJ1-2	TRBD1	-	15
TGTGCCAGCAGTTACTCGACAGGCCGTTCTGAAGCTTTCTTT	CASSYSTGRSEAFF	TRBV6-2/TRBV6-3	TRBJ1-1	-	once	14
TGCGCCAGCAGCCAAGGGGGGTCCGAAAAACTGTTTTTT	CASSQGGSEKLFF	TRBV4-3	TRBJ1-4	-	-	13
TGTGCCAGCAGCTCCTTGTCGGGACTAGCGGGGGGGGCCCAGTACTTC	CASSSLSGLAGGAQYF	TRBV27	TRBJ2-5	TRBD2	once	16
TGTGCCAGCAGGGGTTTGTTTTACGAGCAGTACTTC	CASRGLFYEQYF	TRBV25-1	TRBJ2-7	-	-	12
TGTGCCAGCAGTGAATATGGGGGATCCTACGAGCAGTACTTC	CASSEYGGSYEQYF	TRBV25-1	TRBJ2-7	-	-	14
TGTGCCAGCAGCTATCCGGGACCGCTCTTCCATTCACCCCTCCACTTT	CASSYPGPLFHSPLHF	TRBV7-3	TRBJ1-6	-	-	16
TGTGCCAGCAGCGCTGATGGGCGCGGCTATGGCTACACCTTC	CASSADGRGYGYTF	TRBV9	TRBJ1-2	-	-	14
TGTGCCAGCAGCGCCCGGTCCCTCGGGGACACCATATATTTT	CASSARSLGDTIYF	TRBV7-8	TRBJ1-3	-	-	14
TGTGCCAGCTCACCCCCCATGAGAGGGTCCACTGAAGCTTTCTTT	CASSPPMRGSTEAFF	TRBV18	TRBJ1-1	-	-	15
TGTGCCAGCAGCCAAATCGGGGATACGCAGTATTTT	CASSQIGDTQYF	TRBV7-3	TRBJ2-3	-	-	12
TGTGCCAGCAGGGAGAGCTCCTACAATGAGCAGTTCTTC	CASRESSYNEQFF	TRBV6-5	TRBJ2-1	-	-	13
TGTGCCAGCAGCTTAGCGCTTCGTAGGGGACATATTCAAGAGACCCAGTACTTC	CASSLALRRGHIQETQYF	TRBV7-2	TRBJ2-5	-	once	18
TGTGCCAGCAGTTACTGGCTGGGGGCGACGAACACTGAAGCTTTCTTT	CASSYWLGATNTEAFF	TRBV6-2/TRBV6-3	TRBJ1-1	-	-	16
TGTGCCAGCAGCACACTAGAGTACGAGCAGTACTTC	CASSTLEYEQYF	TRBV12-3/TRBV12-4	TRBJ2-7	-	-	12
TGTGCCAGCAGCCCTTCCACACACGAGACAAATGAGCAGTTCTTC	CASSPSTHETNEQFF	TRBV5-4	TRBJ2-1	-	once	15
TGTGCCAGCAGCCAAGATTCGGAGGGTACGCAGTATTTT	CASSQDSEGTQYF	TRBV3-1/TRBV3-2	TRBJ2-3	-	-	13
TGTGCCAGCAGTTACGGGGCGCCGGGAGGACAGCCCCAGCATTTT	CASSYGAPGGQPQHF	TRBV6-2/TRBV6-3	TRBJ1-5	-	once	15
TGTGCCAGCAGCCAACGCGGGGGAAGTCTCCAAGAGACCCAGTACTTC	CASSQRGGSLQETQYF	TRBV3-1/TRBV3-2	TRBJ2-5	TRBD2	-	16
TGCAGCGTCGACAGCCCTACGAGTCACGAGCAGTACTTC	CSVDSPTSHEQYF	TRBV29-1	TRBJ2-7	-	-	13
TGCGCCAGCAGTCTTGAGTTCAATCAGCCCCAGCATTTT	CASSLEFNQPQHF	TRBV5-1	TRBJ1-5	-	-	13
TGTGCCTGGGGGGAAGGAGTAACTGAAGCTTTCTTT	CAWGEGVTEAFF	TRBV30	TRBJ1-1	-	-	12
TGTGCCTGGAGTTCGGGGGGGATAAGCTCTGGGGCCAACGTCCTGACTTTC	CAWSSGGISSGANVLTF	TRBV30	TRBJ2-6	TRBD2	once	17
TGTGCCTGGAGGAGAGGGGAGTCAAGTCTGTTTTTT	CAWRRGESSLFF	TRBV30	TRBJ1-4	-	-	12
TGTGCCAGCAGTGATGGGAGACAGGGCGTGAGCGAGCAGTACTTC	CASSDGRQGVSEQYF	TRBV2	TRBJ2-7	TRBD1	-	15
TGTGCCAGCAGTTTGGACAGTAACTATGGCTACACCTTC	CASSLDSNYGYTF	TRBV5-4	TRBJ1-2	-	-	13
TGTGCCAGCAGTTTGAACCGAGACACTGAAGCTTTCTTT	CASSLNRDTEAFF	TRBV12-3/TRBV12-4	TRBJ1-1	-	-	13
TGTGCCAGCAGCGTAGCGGCAGGGAACACTGAAGCTTTCTTT	CASSVAAGNTEAFF	TRBV9	TRBJ1-1	-	-	14
TGTGCCGGGACCCGACAGATCAATCAGCCCCAGCATTTT	CAGTRQINQPQHF	TRBV28	TRBJ1-5	-	-	13
TGTGCCAGTAGTAATGATCGGGACAGGGGTTACGAGCAGTACTTC	CASSNDRDRGYEQYF	TRBV19	TRBJ2-7	TRBD1	-	15
TGCAGCGTTGCTTTAGGGCCGACACCCGGAAACACCATATATTTT	CSVALGPTPGNTIYF	TRBV29-1	TRBJ1-3	-	-	15
TGTGCCAGCAGCCAAGTCGGGACAAAGGATTACGAGCGGCAGTACTTC	CASSQVGTKDYERQYF	TRBV7-9	TRBJ2-7	-	-	16
TGTGCCAGCAGGGCCTATTACAATGAGCAGTTCTTC	CASRAYYNEQFF	TRBV27	TRBJ2-1	-	-	12
TGTGCCAGCTCACCACCAGGTGAAGCTTTCTTT	CASSPPGEAFF	TRBV18	TRBJ1-1	-	-	11
TGCGCCAGCAGCCAAGATTTGCTGAATGTCCGCCTAGCGGGGGATGCTTGGGAGACCCAGTACTTC	CASSQDLLNVRLAGDAWETQYF	TRBV4-3	TRBJ2-5	TRBD2	-	22